This TCR beta chain is from a study of shared clonotypes between healthy human individuals. Assay: immunoSEQ multiplex PCR; the TCRdb copy retains only in-frame clones and omits some. This table holds fewer than 2.5 million clones, approximately 93% found once. The trim removed 6 bases at V and 5 bases at J, leaving 6 bases unmatched. This CDR3 has 15 residues. Germline V CDR1 and CDR2: WSHSY, SAAADI. The sequence derives from a man younger than 30 in good health. Some clones in this sample may be carry-over from other donors' samples. Specimen: naive CD4+ T cells from PBMCs. Subset indicated: CD45RA+ positively selected. The chain employs TRBV10-2 and TRBJ2-2; TRBD2 matches at 10 bases. In DNA, the CDR3 is TGCGCCAGCAGGCCGGGACTAGCGCAAACCGGGGAGCTGTTTTTT. Its translation: CASRPGLAQTGELFF.